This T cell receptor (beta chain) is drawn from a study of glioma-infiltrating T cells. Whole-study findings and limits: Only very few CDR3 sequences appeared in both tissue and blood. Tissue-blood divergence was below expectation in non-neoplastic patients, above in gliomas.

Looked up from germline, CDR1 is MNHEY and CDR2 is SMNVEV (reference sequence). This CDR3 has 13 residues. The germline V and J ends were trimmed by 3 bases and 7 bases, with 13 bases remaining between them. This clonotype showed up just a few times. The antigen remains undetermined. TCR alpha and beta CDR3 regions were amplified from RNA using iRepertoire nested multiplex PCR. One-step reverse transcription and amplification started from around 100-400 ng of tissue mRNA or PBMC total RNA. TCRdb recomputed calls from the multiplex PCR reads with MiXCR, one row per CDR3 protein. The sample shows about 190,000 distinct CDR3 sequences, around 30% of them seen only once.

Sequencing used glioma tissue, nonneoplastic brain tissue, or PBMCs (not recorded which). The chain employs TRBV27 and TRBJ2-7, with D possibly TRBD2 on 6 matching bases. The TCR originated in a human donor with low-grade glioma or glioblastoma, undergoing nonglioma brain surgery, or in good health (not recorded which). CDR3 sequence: CASSFGPRGEQYF. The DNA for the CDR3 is TGTGCCAGCAGTTTCGGGCCCCGGGGGGAGCAGTACTTC.